Below, 20 T cell receptor beta chains from the same sample are listed, as sequenced in a study of human T cells and chemical hapten exposure. Each CDR3 protein gets one entry after TCRdb re-called the RACE reads with MiXCR. The table lists approximately 74,000 distinct CDR3 sequences, approximately 35% of them singletons. Described time point: patch test 1, 2 weeks after DPC sensitization. Treatment meaning: therapeutic diphenylcyclopropenone sensitization with weekly scalp DPC. Specimen: whole blood, collected in connection with sensitization to the hapten diphenylcyclopropenone (DPC). These receptors all stem from a man aged 35 to 55 with alopecia areata. Some clones in this sample may be carry-over from other donors' samples.

The chain combines TRBV5-6 with TRBJ2-3; 7 nucleotides match TRBD2. Germline trimming cut 4 bases from V and 1 base from J; bases unmatched to any gene: 9. Germline V gene lookup returns CDR1 SGHDT and CDR2 YYEEEE. The CDR3 has 16 residues. CDR3 nucleotide sequence: TGTGCCAGCAGCCCTATGGCGGGAGCCGGCACAGATACGCAGTATTTT. It specifies CASSPMAGAGTDTQYF.

This rearrangement joins TRBV28 to TRBJ2-1; TRBD2 aligns across 10 bases. This CDR3 region has 16 residues. Germline values: CDR1 MDHEN, CDR2 SYDVKM. V was pared by 2 bases and J by 6 bases, with 7 bases of the junction left unmatched. CDR3 in DNA: TGTGCCAGCAGTTTAAGCCTAGCGGGAGTAGCCAATGAGCAGTTCTTC. Residues: CASSLSLAGVANEQFF. The whole variable domain, filled in from reference TRBV28 and TRBJ2-1, reads DVKVTQSSRYLVKRTGEKVFLECVQDMDHENMFWYRQDPGLGLRLIYFSYDVKMKEKGDIPEGYSVSREKKERFSLILESASTNQTSMYLCASSLSLAGVANEQFFGPGTRLTVL.

The chain uses TRBV3-1 and TRBJ2-1; possibly TRBD2 for D (6 bases). Trimming stripped 5 bases from V and 8 bases from J, with 10 bases between. CDR1 is LGHDT, CDR2 YNNKEL, per germline (reference sequence). CDR3 length equals 12 residues. This CDR3 is CASSGGVDEQFF. In DNA, the CDR3 is TGTGCCAGCAGCGGAGGGGTCGATGAGCAGTTCTTC.

The chain recombines TRBV20-1 with TRBJ2-1; D possibly uses TRBD1 or TRBD2 (5 bases each). V was pared by 0 bases and J by 10 bases, with 10 bases between. Germline CDR1 DFQATT, CDR2 SNEGSKA (reference sequence). The CDR3 loop spans 12 amino acids. The chain's CDR3 is CSAREGWDEQFF. As DNA, the CDR3 is TGCAGTGCTAGAGAAGGCTGGGACGAGCAGTTCTTC.

The chain uses TRBV15 and TRBJ2-1; 8 bases are a match to TRBD1. The V gene end was trimmed by 0 bases and the J gene end by 12 bases; junction bases not matched to a gene: 4. Germline assignment: CDR1 LNHNV and CDR2 YYDKDF (reference sequence). CDR3 size: 13 residues. The CDR3 region has the DNA TGTGCCACCAGCAGAGATGGACAGGGCGGGCAGTTCTTC. Translating it yields CATSRDGQGGQFF.

CDR3 loop: CASSLVRQETQYF. CDR3 bases: TGTGCCAGCAGCTTAGTTCGGCAAGAGACCCAGTACTTC. This chain joins TRBV7-2 and TRBJ2-5; D is unclear. V was trimmed by 1 base and J by 2 bases, leaving 5 bases between them. Looked up from germline, CDR1 is SGHTA and CDR2 is FQGNSA. This CDR3 is 13 amino acids long.

This clonotype has only a few counts. This sequence joins TRBV20-1 and TRBJ2-5; 9 nucleotides align to TRBD2. The length of the CDR3 is 15 residues. Germline V gives CDR1 DFQATT, CDR2 SNEGSKA (reference sequence). J was trimmed by 3 bases and V by 2 bases; bases with no gene match: 7. CDR3 region: CSARISGLAKETQYF. CDR3 nucleotides: TGCAGTGCTAGAATCTCTGGACTAGCGAAAGAGACCCAGTACTTC.

This clonotype has a handful of counts. V and J are TRBV6-4 and TRBJ1-1, with 10 positions matching TRBD1. The CDR3 loop spans 16 amino acids. J lost 6 bases, V lost 5 bases, and 12 bases had no gene match. Per germline, CDR1 MRHNA and CDR2 SNTAGT. In DNA form, the CDR3 reads TGTGCCAGCAGTCTTCGGGACAGGGGCTATGTCGCTGAAGCTTTCTTT. Its translation: CASSLRDRGYVAEAFF.

This clonotype was seen only a few times. The gene calls are TRBV9 and TRBJ1-5, with D tentatively TRBD1 (6 bases). The germline V and J ends were trimmed by 0 bases and 5 bases, with 12 bases remaining between them. Germline CDR1 and CDR2: SGDLS and YYNGEE. The CDR3 is 15 amino acids. The CDR3 nucleotides are TGTGCCAGCAGCGTAGGGGGGACAAGGGATCAGCCCCAGCATTTT. This encodes CASSVGGTRDQPQHF.

This clonotype has a handful of counts. The V and J genes are TRBV15 and TRBJ1-1; possibly TRBD1 for D (5 bases). The CDR3 spans 14 residues. Germline loops: CDR1 LNHNV, CDR2 YYDKDF (reference sequence). Trimming removed 0 bases at V and 4 bases at J, with 9 bases between. The chain's CDR3 is CATSRDGQGTEAFF. CDR3 coding DNA: TGTGCCACCAGCAGAGATGGGCAGGGCACTGAAGCTTTCTTT.

The chain couples TRBV19 to TRBJ2-5; D is possibly TRBD1 (5 bases). The germline CDR1 and CDR2 sequences are LNHDA and SQIVND (reference sequence). This CDR3 comprises 13 residues. V lost 6 bases and J 2 bases, leaving 10 bases between the germline ends. CDR3 region: CASRKGFQETQYF. As DNA, the CDR3 is TGTGCCAGTAGGAAGGGGTTTCAAGAGACCCAGTACTTC.

CDR3 sequence reads: CSARAGTVSNQPQHF. In DNA, the CDR3 is TGCAGTGCTAGAGCCGGGACAGTAAGCAATCAGCCCCAGCATTTT. V and J are TRBV20-1 and TRBJ1-5, with 7 bases lining up with TRBD1. This CDR3 has 15 residues. With 1 base clipped from V and 1 base from J, the junction kept 4 bases outside the gene matches. The germline gives CDR1 DFQATT, CDR2 SNEGSKA (reference sequence).

The rearrangement uses TRBV2 and TRBJ2-7; the match to TRBD1 covers 9 bases. V dropped 6 bases and J dropped 7; count of bases not matched to a gene: 10. This CDR3 has 14 amino acids. Germline V lookup: CDR1 SNHLY, CDR2 FYNNEI. Here the CDR3 reads CASSALQGAGEQYF. CDR3 nucleotide sequence: TGTGCCAGCAGCGCCTTACAGGGGGCGGGGGAGCAGTACTTC.

This clonotype has just a few counts. The V and J genes are TRBV28 and TRBJ2-4; D is possibly TRBD1 or TRBD2 (5 bases each). Germline values: CDR1 MDHEN, CDR2 SYDVKM. CDR3 length equals 16 residues. The V end lost 2 bases, the J end lost 0 bases, and 11 bases lay between the germline ends. CDR3 amino acids: CASSLTGGLAKNIQYF. The CDR3 coding sequence is TGTGCCAGCAGTTTAACTGGGGGTTTAGCCAAAAACATTCAGTACTTC.

The chain links TRBV3-1 to TRBJ1-1, with TRBD1 matching 7 bases. The germline gives CDR1 LGHDT, CDR2 YNNKEL (reference sequence). The CDR3 is 13 residues long. The J segment lost 5 bases and the V segment lost 6 bases, leaving 6 bases of the junction unmatched. The chain's CDR3 is CASSFDRDTEAFF. CDR3 nucleotide sequence: TGTGCCAGCAGTTTTGACAGGGATACTGAAGCTTTCTTT.

The V call is TRBV27, the J call TRBJ2-1; D not resolved. This CDR3 spans 13 amino acids. V lost 2 bases, J lost 4 bases, and 6 bases lay in between. Germline CDR1 reads MNHEY; CDR2 reads SMNVEV (reference sequence). CDR3 loop: CASSLEPYNEQFF. CDR3 in DNA: TGTGCCAGCAGTTTAGAACCGTACAATGAGCAGTTCTTC.

V gene TRBV7-7 combines with J gene TRBJ1-4, with 7 positions matching TRBD1. CDR3 length: 15 residues. Germline lookup yields CDR1 SSHAT and CDR2 FNYEAQ (reference sequence). V gave up 0 bases and J gave up 5 bases; unmatched junction bases: 3. The chain's CDR3 is CASSLAGQRNEKLFF. For the CDR3, the DNA is TGTGCCAGCAGCTTAGCGGGACAGAGGAATGAAAAACTGTTTTTT.

This clonotype showed up just a few times. The J gene is TRBJ2-1, the V gene TRBV14, with D tentatively TRBD2 (5 bases). The V and J ends lost 0 bases and 0 bases respectively, with 12 bases between them. Germline CDR1 SGHDN, CDR2 FVKESK. The CDR3 loop spans 17 amino acids. The CDR3 here is CASSQDWSGSSYNEQFF. The DNA for the CDR3 is TGTGCCAGCAGCCAAGATTGGAGCGGTAGCTCCTACAATGAGCAGTTCTTC.

The rearrangement joins TRBV2 to TRBJ1-1; 12 nucleotides match TRBD1. CDR1 is SNHLY and CDR2 is FYNNEI in the germline V gene. With V trimmed by 7 bases and J by 4 bases, 10 bases remained unmatched. The CDR3 has 16 residues. The CDR3 is CASTPRAGQGATEAFF. The CDR3 DNA follows: TGTGCCAGCACCCCAAGGGCGGGACAGGGGGCCACTGAAGCTTTCTTT.

V and J are TRBV11-2 and TRBJ2-3, with TRBD1 matching 7 bases. The V and J ends lost 5 bases and 4 bases, in that order; junction bases with no gene match: 3. CDR1 SGHAT and CDR2 FQNNGV come from the germline V gene. The CDR3 has 13 residues. CDR3 bases: TGTGCCAGCAGCCTGACAGGGTCAGATACGCAGTATTTT. It yields the protein CASSLTGSDTQYF.